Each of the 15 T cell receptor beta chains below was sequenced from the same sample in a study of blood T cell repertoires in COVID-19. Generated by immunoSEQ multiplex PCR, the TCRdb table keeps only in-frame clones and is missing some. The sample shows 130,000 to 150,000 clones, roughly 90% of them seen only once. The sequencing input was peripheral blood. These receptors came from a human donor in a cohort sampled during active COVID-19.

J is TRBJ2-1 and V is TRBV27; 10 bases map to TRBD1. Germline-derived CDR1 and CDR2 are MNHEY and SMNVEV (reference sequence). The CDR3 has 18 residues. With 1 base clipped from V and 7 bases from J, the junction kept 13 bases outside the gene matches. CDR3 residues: CASSLWPAGTGARNEQFF. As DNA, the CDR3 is TGTGCCAGCAGTTTATGGCCCGCGGGGACAGGGGCTAGGAATGAGCAGTTCTTC.

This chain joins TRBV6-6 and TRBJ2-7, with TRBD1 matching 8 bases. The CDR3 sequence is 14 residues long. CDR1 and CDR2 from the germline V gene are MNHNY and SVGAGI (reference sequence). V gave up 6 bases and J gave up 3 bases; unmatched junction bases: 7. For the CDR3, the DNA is TGTGCCAGCAGGGCCGGACAGGGCAGCTACGAGCAGTACTTC. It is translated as CASRAGQGSYEQYF.

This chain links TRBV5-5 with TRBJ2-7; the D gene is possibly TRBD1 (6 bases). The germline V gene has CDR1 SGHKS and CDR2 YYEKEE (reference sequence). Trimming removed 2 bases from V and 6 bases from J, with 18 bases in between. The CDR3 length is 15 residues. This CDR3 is CASSFEASGAIEQYF. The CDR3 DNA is TGTGCCAGCAGCTTTGAAGCTTCAGGGGCGATCGAGCAGTACTTC.

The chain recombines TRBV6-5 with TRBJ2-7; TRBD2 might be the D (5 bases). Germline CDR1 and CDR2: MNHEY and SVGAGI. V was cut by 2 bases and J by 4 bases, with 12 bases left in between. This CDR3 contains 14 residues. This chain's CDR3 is CASSYRMTGYEQYF. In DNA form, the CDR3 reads TGTGCCAGCAGTTACCGGATGACGGGGTACGAGCAGTACTTC.

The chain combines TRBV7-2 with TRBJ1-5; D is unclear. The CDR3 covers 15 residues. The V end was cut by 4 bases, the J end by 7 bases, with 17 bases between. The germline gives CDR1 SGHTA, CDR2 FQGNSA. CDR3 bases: TGTGCCAGCAGCTCCACTAACCTAGTAGGCCAGCCCCAGCATTTT. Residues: CASSSTNLVGQPQHF.

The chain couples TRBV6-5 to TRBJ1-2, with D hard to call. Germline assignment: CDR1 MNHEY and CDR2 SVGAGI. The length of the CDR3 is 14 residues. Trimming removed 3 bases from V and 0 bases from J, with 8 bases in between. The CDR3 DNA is TGTGCCAGCAGTTATAACGGAGCTAACTATGGCTACACCTTC. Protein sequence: CASSYNGANYGYTF.

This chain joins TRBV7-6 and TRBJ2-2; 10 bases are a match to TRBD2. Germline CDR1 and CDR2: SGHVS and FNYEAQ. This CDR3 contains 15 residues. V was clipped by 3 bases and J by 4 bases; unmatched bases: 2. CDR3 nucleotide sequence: TGTGCCAGCAGCTTGGGACTAGCGACCACCGGGGAGCTGTTTTTT. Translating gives CASSLGLATTGELFF.

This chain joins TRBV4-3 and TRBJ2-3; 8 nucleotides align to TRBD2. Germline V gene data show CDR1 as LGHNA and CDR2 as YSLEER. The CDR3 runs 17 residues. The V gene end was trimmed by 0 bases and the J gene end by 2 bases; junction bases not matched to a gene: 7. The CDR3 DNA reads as TGCGCCAGCAGCCAAGATTTCGGGAGGGGGACCACAGATACGCAGTATTTT. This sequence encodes CASSQDFGRGTTDTQYF.

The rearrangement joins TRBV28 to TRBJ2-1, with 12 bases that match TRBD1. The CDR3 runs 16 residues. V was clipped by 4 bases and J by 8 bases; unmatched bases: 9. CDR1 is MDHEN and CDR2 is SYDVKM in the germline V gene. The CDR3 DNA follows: TGTGCCAGCAGTTCCCCCCGGGACAGGGGGCGAGATGAGCAGTTCTTC. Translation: CASSSPRDRGRDEQFF.

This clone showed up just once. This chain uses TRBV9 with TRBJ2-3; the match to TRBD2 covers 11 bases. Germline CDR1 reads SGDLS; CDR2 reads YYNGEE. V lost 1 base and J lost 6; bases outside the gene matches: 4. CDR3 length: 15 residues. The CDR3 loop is CASSVTSGSGDTQYF. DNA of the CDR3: TGTGCCAGCAGCGTAACTAGCGGGAGCGGGGATACGCAGTATTTT.

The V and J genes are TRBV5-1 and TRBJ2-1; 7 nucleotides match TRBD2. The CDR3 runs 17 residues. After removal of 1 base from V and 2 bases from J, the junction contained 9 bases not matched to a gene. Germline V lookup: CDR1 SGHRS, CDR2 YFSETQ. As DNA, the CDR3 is TGCGCCAGCAGCTTGAATTCGCGGGAGAGAACCTACAATGAGCAGTTCTTC. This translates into CASSLNSRERTYNEQFF.

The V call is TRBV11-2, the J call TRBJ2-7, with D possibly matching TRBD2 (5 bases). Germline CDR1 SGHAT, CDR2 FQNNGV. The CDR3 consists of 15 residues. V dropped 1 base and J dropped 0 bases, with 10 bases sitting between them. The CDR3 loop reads CASSLVGLSSYEQYF. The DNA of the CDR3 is TGTGCCAGCAGCTTAGTTGGACTGAGCTCCTACGAGCAGTACTTC.

CDR3 nucleotides: TGCAGCGTTGAAGATCGCGGGAGAGGGCAAGAGACCCAGTACTTC. This codes for CSVEDRGRGQETQYF. V usage is TRBV29-1 and J usage is TRBJ2-5; 7 bases are shared with TRBD2. J lost 2 bases, V lost 0 bases, and 6 bases had no gene match. Germline lookup yields CDR1 SQVTM and CDR2 ANQGSEA. The CDR3 consists of 15 residues.

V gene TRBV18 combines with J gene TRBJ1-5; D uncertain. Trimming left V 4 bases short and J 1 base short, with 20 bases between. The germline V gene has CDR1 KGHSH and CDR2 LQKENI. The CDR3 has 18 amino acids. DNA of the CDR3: TGTGCCAGCTCACTAACACTAATGGCTAGCCGGAGCAATCAGCCCCAGCATTTT. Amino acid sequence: CASSLTLMASRSNQPQHF.

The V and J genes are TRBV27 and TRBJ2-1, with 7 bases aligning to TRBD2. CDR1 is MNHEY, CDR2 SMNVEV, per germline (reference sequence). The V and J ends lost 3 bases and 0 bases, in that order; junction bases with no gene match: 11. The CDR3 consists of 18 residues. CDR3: CASSFILTSRSSYNEQFF. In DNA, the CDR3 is TGTGCCAGCAGTTTTATTCTGACTAGCCGAAGCTCCTACAATGAGCAGTTCTTC.